This T cell receptor (beta chain) appears in the sequencing data of a study of shared clonotypes between healthy human individuals. CDR1 is SGHTA, CDR2 FQGNSA, per germline. The V segment lost 5 bases and the J segment 0 bases; nucleotides outside the gene matches: 1. The CDR3 has 15 residues. The assay was immunoSEQ multiplex PCR, and TCRdb's table has in-frame clones only and misses some. Of roughly 400,000 clones listed, about 96% are singletons. The CD8 memory fraction combined CD45RO+ cells with TemRA cells (CCR7-negative CD45RA+). Regarding the study as a whole: For naive CD4 cells, roughly 5% of clonotypes were shared across a few donors.

On this clone: Its specificity is not known.

The specimen was memory CD8+ T cells sorted from blood. Subset: CD45RO+ cells pooled with CCR7-negative TemRA cells. The gene calls are TRBV7-2 and TRBJ2-3; TRBD2 aligns across 11 bases. The sequence was obtained from a man aged 25-40 years in good health. CDR3 sequence: CASSRTSGSTDTQYF. CDR3 sequence (DNA): TGTGCCAGCAGCCGGACTAGCGGGAGCACAGATACGCAGTATTTT.